What follows are 4 T cell receptor beta chains derived from one specimen sequenced in a study of cytomegalovirus exposure and HLA in healthy donors. Researchers ran the PCR with 60 Vbeta and 13 Jbeta primers. Generated by immunoSEQ multiplex PCR, the TCRdb table keeps only in-frame clones and is missing some. The table records 90,000 to 120,000 clones, 82% of them present only once. Sequences were obtained from PBMCs. All receptors derive from a man aged 30 to 39 in good health and CMV-seropositive.

The chain couples TRBV19 to TRBJ1-1, with D possibly matching TRBD1 (5 bases). V lost 6 bases, J lost 12 bases, and 17 bases lay in between. The CDR3 totals 12 residues. CDR1 is LNHDA and CDR2 is SQIVND in the germline V gene (reference sequence). The CDR3 DNA reads as TGTGCCAGTAGCCCCCGGGGCGGGAGACCTTTCTTT. Translated: CASSPRGGRPFF.

The J gene is TRBJ2-5, the V gene TRBV18; D is undetermined. V was pared by 1 base and J by 3 bases, with 6 bases between. Germline V gene data show CDR1 as KGHSH and CDR2 as LQKENI. The CDR3 is 13 residues long. The CDR3 protein is CASSPRQKETQYF. The CDR3 DNA reads as TGTGCCAGCTCACCACGACAAAAAGAGACCCAGTACTTC.

The CDR3 DNA reads TGTGCCAGCAGCCTCCATAACGGTAATGAGCAGTTCTTC. This encodes CASSLHNGNEQFF. V is TRBV7-3 and J is TRBJ2-1; D is ambiguous. Trimming shortened V by 5 bases and J by 7 bases, and 12 bases separated the two germline ends. Germline CDR1 and CDR2: SGHTA and FQGTGA. This CDR3 is 13 amino acids long.

This clone was seen only a few times. The chain recombines TRBV7-6 with TRBJ2-5, with D possibly being TRBD2 (5 bases). The CDR3 sequence is 12 residues long. The V end was cut by 6 bases, the J end by 5 bases, with 10 bases between. Germline V CDR1 and CDR2: SGHVS, FNYEAQ. CDR3 sequence reads: CASRDLEETQYF. The CDR3 DNA is TGTGCCAGCAGGGACTTGGAGGAGACCCAGTACTTC.